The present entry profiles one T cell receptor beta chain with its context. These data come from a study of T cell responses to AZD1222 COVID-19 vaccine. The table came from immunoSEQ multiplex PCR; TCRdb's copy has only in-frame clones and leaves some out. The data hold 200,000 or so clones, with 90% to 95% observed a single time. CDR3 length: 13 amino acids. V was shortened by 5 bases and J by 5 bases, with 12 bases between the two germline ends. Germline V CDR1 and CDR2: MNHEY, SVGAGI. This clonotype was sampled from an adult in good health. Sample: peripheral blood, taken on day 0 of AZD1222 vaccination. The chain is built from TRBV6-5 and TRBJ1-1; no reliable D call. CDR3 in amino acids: CASSMTGGTEAFF. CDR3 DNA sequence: TGTGCCAGCAGTATGACCGGAGGAACTGAAGCTTTCTTT.